The 4 T cell receptor beta chains reported below all come from one sample, sequenced in a study of regulatory T cells in long-lasting Graves disease. Relying on iRepertoire HTBI primers and Arm-PCR of CDR3 regions, the team built TCR beta libraries. TCRdb analysed the multiplex PCR reads with MiXCR anew, one entry per CDR3 protein. This sample has 200,000 to 250,000 distinct CDR3 sequences, with 20% to 25% found just once. Documented time point: newly diagnosed GD, antithyroid drugs for less than 3 months. Isolated PBMC RNA provided the starting material for the TCR library. The specimen comprised peripheral blood mononuclear cells (PBMCs), sampled at new diagnosis, from a patient treated with antithyroid drugs. These receptors came from a female donor with Graves disease.

The rearrangement joins TRBV7-9 to TRBJ2-7, with 8 bases fitting TRBD1. J was trimmed by 4 bases and V by 5 bases; bases with no gene match: 10. The CDR3 length is 15 residues. Germline values: CDR1 SEHNR, CDR2 FQNEAQ (reference sequence). The CDR3 sequence: CASSLPGGSAYEQYF. The DNA for the CDR3 is TGTGCCAGCAGCCTTCCAGGGGGCTCGGCATACGAGCAGTACTTC.

This chain links TRBV28 with TRBJ2-7, with D unclear. Trimming removed 6 bases at V and 7 bases at J, with 13 bases between. The CDR3 runs 12 residues. Germline lookup yields CDR1 MDHEN and CDR2 SYDVKM. The chain's CDR3 is CASSLGPKEQYF. The CDR3 DNA sequence: TGTGCCAGCAGCCTCGGACCGAAAGAGCAGTACTTC.

In its sample, this clonotype was seen many times. V is TRBV2 and J is TRBJ2-7; tentatively, D is TRBD1 (5 bases). Germline values: CDR1 SNHLY, CDR2 FYNNEI. Trimming took 3 bases from V and 3 from J, leaving 9 bases between them. CDR3 size: 13 residues. The CDR3 nucleotides read TGTGCCAGCAGTGAGGTCCAGGGCTACGAGCAGTACTTC. Amino acid sequence: CASSEVQGYEQYF.

This rearrangement joins TRBV19 to TRBJ1-1; TRBD1 is a possible D gene (5 bases). CDR3 length: 14 amino acids. Germline CDR1 is LNHDA and CDR2 is SQIVND (reference sequence). Trimming shortened V by 7 bases and J by 0 bases, and 12 bases separated the two germline ends. The CDR3 is CASNSQGMNTEAFF. CDR3 nucleotides: TGTGCCAGTAATAGTCAGGGAATGAACACTGAAGCTTTCTTT. The entire variable domain, with the rest obtained from reference TRBV19 and TRBJ1-1, is as follows: DGGITQSPKYLFRKEGQNVTLSCEQNLNHDAMYWYRQDPGQGLRLIYYSQIVNDFQKGDIAEGYSVSREKKESFPLTVTSAQKNPTAFYLCASNSQGMNTEAFFGQGTRLTVV.